Detailed here is one T cell receptor beta chain. Its specific antigen is unknown. The CDR3 goes on 3 residues after the read ends, and that part is filled in from the germline J gene. V is clipped by 4 bases and J by 3 bases, and the sequence between their germline boundaries is 16 bases long. Including the terminal cysteine and phenylalanine, the CDR3 comprises 16 residues. Only the CDR3 bases that were read are kept: 39 of them, in frame from base 1. Via the germline V gene, CDR1 is SGHRS and CDR2 YFSETQ. Equivalent amounts of genomic DNA from CVID and control samples were used as sequencing input. For every sample, a 60 bp segment covering the rearranged TCRbeta CDR3 region was amplified and then sequenced. The immunoSEQ assay, a bias-corrected multiplex PCR combined with high-throughput sequencing, was used to amplify TCRbeta. Per the source publication's procedure: Every unique nucleotide sequence was considered a clone and was annotated with V, D and J genes, copy number and frequency. Sequences were labeled productive if in frame, and non-productive if out of frame or containing stop codons. As previously described, clonality was computed from Shannon's entropy. The predicted amino acid sequences of productive clones were used to derive mean CDR3 Kyte-Doolittle hydropathy. The R hclust function was used to hierarchically cluster scaled V gene usage with Manhattan distance and complete linkage. Clone sharing by CDR3 amino acid sequence was assessed by resampling 12 repertoires per group over 100 rounds. The repertoires were searched for 55 to 75 published EBV-specific TCRbeta sequences and 245 published CMV-specific TCRbeta sequences. A couple of CVID samples yielding fewer than 10,000 sequences were excluded from analysis, leaving 42 CVID repertoires. TCRdb mirrors the immuneACCESS table, restricted to in-frame sequences. Some clones are absent from its copies; in checked studies, under half trace to an unresolved V gene, and the reason for the others is unknown. That table is the source of V, J and clone size, and D and trimming were worked out from the DNA. This sample has about 34,000 clones in the table, none counted a single time. The leading ten clones occupy about 30% of the sample.

Standard criteria, namely reduction of serum IgG, IgA and/or IgM below the normal range together with specific antibody deficiency, were applied for the diagnosis of CVID. There were about 42 subjects in the CVID group (around 15 female and roughly 29 male), ranging in age from roughly 8 to 65 years, with a mean age of 40. Both CVID patients and healthy controls were predominantly of Caucasian heritage. Replacement immunoglobulin therapy had been administered to all CVID subjects for at least one year at the time of study participation. No CVID subject was ill or taking immunomodulatory or immunosuppressive medication when blood was collected. From each donor, about 4.5 to 9 ml of heparinized peripheral whole blood was collected. Genomic DNA from adults with common variable immune deficiency (CVID) and from healthy adult controls was the source for sequencing TCRbeta CDR3 repertoires. To isolate peripheral blood mononuclear cells, diluted blood was subjected to density centrifugation over Hypaque 1077 or Ficoll-Paque. Unsorted mononuclear cells served as the source of genomic DNA, which was extracted either by Qiagen column purification or by a centrifugation-based method.

The data derive from a study of T cell clonality in common variable immunodeficiency (dated by TCRdb to the mid-2010s). General findings and caveats noted by the study authors: Correlations of repertoire features with clinical complications were constrained by heterogeneity among patients within the CVID cohort. Reportedly, TCRbeta sequences from CVID had fewer deletions and N-nucleotide insertions, and highly modified clones with 13 or more V deletions were absent from CVID. Increased TCRbeta clonality was found in CVID subjects compared with healthy controls (t-test p = 0.018), with the increase being most characteristic of about a third of subjects. Fewer TCRbeta clones were shared among CVID subjects than among healthy controls (p < 0.0001). According to the authors, figuring out what caused the increased clonality in CVID would require sequencing the repertoires of T cell subpopulations. Even though DNA input was the same, control samples had an average of about 80,000 unique sequences each, compared with roughly 30,000 in CVID samples.

The chain couples TRBV5-1 to TRBJ2-2; the D assignment is uncertain and may be TRBD1 or TRBD2, with 5 bases supporting each. The TCR comes from a human donor with common variable immunodeficiency. Material: peripheral blood mononuclear cells. The CDR3 region reads CASSDGGQGYTGELFF. The sequenced part of the CDR3 DNA is TGCGCCAGCAGCGATGGAGGTCAGGGATACACCGGGGAG.